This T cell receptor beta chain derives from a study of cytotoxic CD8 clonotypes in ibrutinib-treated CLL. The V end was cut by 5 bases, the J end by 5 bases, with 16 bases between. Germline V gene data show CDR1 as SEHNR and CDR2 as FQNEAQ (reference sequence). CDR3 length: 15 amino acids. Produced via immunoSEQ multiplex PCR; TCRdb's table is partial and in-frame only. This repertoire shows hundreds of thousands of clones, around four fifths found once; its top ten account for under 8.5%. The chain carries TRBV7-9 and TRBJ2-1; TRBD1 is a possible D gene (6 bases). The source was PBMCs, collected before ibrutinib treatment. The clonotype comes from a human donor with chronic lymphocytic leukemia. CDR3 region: CASSPPGTLNNEQFF. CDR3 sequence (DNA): TGTGCCAGCAGCCCTCCCGGGACATTAAACAATGAGCAGTTCTTC.